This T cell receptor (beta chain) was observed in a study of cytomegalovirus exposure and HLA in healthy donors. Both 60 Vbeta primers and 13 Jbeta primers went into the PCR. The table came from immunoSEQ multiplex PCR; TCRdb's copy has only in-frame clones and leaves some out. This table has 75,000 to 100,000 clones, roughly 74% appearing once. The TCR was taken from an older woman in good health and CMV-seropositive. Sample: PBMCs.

This CDR3 reads CASSADIGGNTIYF. The CDR3 DNA reads as TGTGCCAGCAGCGCAGACATTGGTGGAAACACCATATATTTT. The gene calls are TRBV9 and TRBJ1-3; the D is unclear. CDR1 and CDR2 from the germline V gene are SGDLS and YYNGEE. The CDR3 loop spans 14 amino acids. V lost 3 bases and J lost 3, with 10 bases in between.